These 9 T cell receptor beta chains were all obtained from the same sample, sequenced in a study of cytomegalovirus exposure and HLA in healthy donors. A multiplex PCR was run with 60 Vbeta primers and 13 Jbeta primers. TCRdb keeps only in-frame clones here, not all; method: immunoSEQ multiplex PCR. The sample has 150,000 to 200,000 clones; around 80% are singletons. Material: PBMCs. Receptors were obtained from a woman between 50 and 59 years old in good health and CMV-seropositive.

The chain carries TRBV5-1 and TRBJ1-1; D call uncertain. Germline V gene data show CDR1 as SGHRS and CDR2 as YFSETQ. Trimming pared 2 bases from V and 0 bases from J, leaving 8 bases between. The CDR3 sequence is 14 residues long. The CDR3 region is CASSFGYMNTEAFF. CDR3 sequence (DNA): TGCGCCAGCAGCTTCGGGTACATGAACACTGAAGCTTTCTTT.

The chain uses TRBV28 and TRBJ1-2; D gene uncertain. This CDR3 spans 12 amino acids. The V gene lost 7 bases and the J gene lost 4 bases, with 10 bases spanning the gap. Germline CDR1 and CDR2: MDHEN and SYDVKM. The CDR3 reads CASTPRSYGYTF. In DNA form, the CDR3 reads TGTGCCAGCACCCCTCGGTCCTATGGCTACACCTTC.

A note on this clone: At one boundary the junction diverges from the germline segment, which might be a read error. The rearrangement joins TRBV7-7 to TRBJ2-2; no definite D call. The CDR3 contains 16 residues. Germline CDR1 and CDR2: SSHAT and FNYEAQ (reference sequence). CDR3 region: CASSLGASTNTGELFF. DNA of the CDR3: TGTGCTAGCAGCTTAGGAGCGTCCACGAACACCGGGGAGCTGTTTTTT.

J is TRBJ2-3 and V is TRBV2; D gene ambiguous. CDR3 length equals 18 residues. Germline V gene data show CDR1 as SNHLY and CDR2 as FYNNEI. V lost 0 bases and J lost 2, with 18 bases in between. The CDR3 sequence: CASSEALGSWRSTDTQYF. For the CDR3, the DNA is TGTGCCAGCAGTGAAGCGCTTGGTTCGTGGCGGTCCACAGATACGCAGTATTTT. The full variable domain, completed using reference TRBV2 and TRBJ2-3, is EPEVTQTPSHQVTQMGQEVILRCVPISNHLYFYWYRQILGQKVEFLVSFYNNEISEKSEIFDDQFSVERPDGSNFTLKIRSTKLEDSAMYFCASSEALGSWRSTDTQYFGPGTRLTVL.

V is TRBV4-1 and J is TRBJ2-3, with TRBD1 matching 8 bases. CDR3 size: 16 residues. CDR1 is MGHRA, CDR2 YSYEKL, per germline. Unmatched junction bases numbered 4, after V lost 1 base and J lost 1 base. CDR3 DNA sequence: TGCGCCAGCAGCCAAGGTGGGACAGGACGCACAGATACGCAGTATTTT. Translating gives CASSQGGTGRTDTQYF.

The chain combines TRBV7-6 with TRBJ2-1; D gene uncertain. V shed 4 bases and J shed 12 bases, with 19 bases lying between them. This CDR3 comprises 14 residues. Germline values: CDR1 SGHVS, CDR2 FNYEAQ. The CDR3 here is CASSSRAREIGQFF. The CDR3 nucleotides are TGTGCCAGCAGCTCTCGTGCCCGCGAAATTGGGCAGTTCTTC.

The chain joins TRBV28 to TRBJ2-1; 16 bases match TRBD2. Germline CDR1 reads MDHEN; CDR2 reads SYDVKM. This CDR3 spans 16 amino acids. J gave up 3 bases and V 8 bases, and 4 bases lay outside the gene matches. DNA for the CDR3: TGTGCCAGCTGGGGACTAGCGGGAGGGGTCTACAATGAGCAGTTCTTC. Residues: CASWGLAGGVYNEQFF.

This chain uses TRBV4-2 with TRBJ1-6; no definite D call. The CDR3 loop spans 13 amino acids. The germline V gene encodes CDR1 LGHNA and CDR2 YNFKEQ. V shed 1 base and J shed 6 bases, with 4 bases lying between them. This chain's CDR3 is CASSQARNSPLHF. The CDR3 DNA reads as TGTGCCAGCAGCCAAGCCCGTAATTCACCCCTCCACTTT.

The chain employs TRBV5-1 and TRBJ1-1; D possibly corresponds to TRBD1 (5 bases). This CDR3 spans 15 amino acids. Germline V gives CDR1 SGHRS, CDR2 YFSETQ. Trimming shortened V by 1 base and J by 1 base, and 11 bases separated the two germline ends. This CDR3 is CASSLRPGGNTEAFF. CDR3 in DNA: TGCGCCAGCAGCTTGAGGCCCGGGGGGAACACTGAAGCTTTCTTT.